The T cell receptor beta chain under discussion was sequenced for a study of CD8 T cells in ankylosing spondylitis. CDR1 MNHEY and CDR2 SMNVEV come from the germline V gene (reference sequence). Trimming cost V 5 bases and J 8 bases; bases outside gene matches: 9. This CDR3 has 15 amino acids. This clonotype was observed many times. As yet, its antigen is unknown. TCRdb re-called the 5' RACE reads through MiXCR, storing one row per CDR3 protein. The table lists around 75,000 distinct CDR3 sequences, roughly 5.3% of them singletons. Whole-study findings and limits: A TCR beta motif of eight or nine highly homologous variants seemed to mark ankylosing spondylitis blood.

Specimen: blood, either unsorted or a sorted T cell fraction (not recorded which). This receptor was obtained from a male donor with ankylosing spondylitis or in good health (not recorded which). This chain joins TRBV27 and TRBJ1-4; TRBD1 matches at 9 bases. CDR3 coding DNA: TGTGCCAGCAGTACTTACAGGGGGCTAAGGGAAAAACTGTTTTTT. This sequence encodes CASSTYRGLREKLFF. Looking up the rest from reference TRBV27 and TRBJ1-4 gives the full variable domain: EAQVTQNPRYLITVTGKKLTVTCSQNMNHEYMSWYRQDPGLGLRQIYYSMNVEVTDKGDVPEGYKVSRKEKRNFPLILESPSPNQTSLYFCASSTYRGLREKLFFGSGTQLSVL.